A selection of T cell receptor beta chains follows, all from one sample in a study of shared clonotypes between healthy human individuals. Sequenced by immunoSEQ multiplex PCR; TCRdb stores in-frame clones only, minus some. The top ten hold roughly 0.34% of the sample, which has 2 million to 2.5 million clones, just under 95% seen once. The sequencing input was naive CD4+ T cells from PBMCs. Receptors were obtained from a man younger than 35 in good health. Some clones in this sample may be carry-over from other donors' samples. Each CDR3 is given with its conserved first and last residue. The D gene is left open where the match is weak. Where a row states a size, it is once, few, many or the class of an expanded clone; other rows omit it.

size: -; J: TRBJ2-4; D: -; V: TRBV11-2; CDR3: CATRTLAKNIQYF; DNA: TGTGCCACAAGGACCCTAGCCAAAAACATTCAGTACTTC
size: -; J: TRBJ2-6; D: -; V: TRBV28; CDR3: CASSPGHVNSGANVLTF; DNA: TGTGCCAGCAGCCCGGGACACGTTAACTCTGGGGCCAACGTCCTGACTTTC
size: few; J: TRBJ1-1; D: -; V: TRBV7-3; CDR3: CASSQGRDENTEAFF; DNA: TGTGCCAGCAGCCAAGGACGGGACGAGAACACTGAAGCTTTCTTT
size: -; J: TRBJ2-7; D: TRBD1; V: TRBV7-6; CDR3: CASSLDPDRGIGEQYF; DNA: TGTGCCAGCAGCTTAGACCCTGACAGGGGGATAGGCGAGCAGTACTTC
size: -; J: TRBJ1-2; D: TRBD1; V: TRBV5-5; CDR3: CASSFRDRFTLYGYTF; DNA: TGTGCCAGCAGCTTCCGGGACAGGTTTACCCTCTATGGCTACACCTTC
size: -; J: TRBJ2-1; D: -; V: TRBV11-2; CDR3: CASSSVSYRVTYNEQFF; DNA: TGTGCCAGCAGCTCAGTCTCTTACAGGGTCACCTACAATGAGCAGTTCTTC
size: -; J: TRBJ2-1; D: -; V: TRBV7-8; CDR3: CASSSSTGRDYNEQFF; DNA: TGTGCCAGCAGCTCCTCCACAGGGCGGGACTACAATGAGCAGTTCTTC
size: -; J: TRBJ2-1; D: -; V: TRBV2; CDR3: CASSITRLEQFF; DNA: TGTGCCAGCAGTATTACTAGGCTTGAGCAGTTCTTC
size: once; J: TRBJ2-1; D: -; V: TRBV11-2; CDR3: CASSQGLDNEQFF; DNA: TGTGCCAGCAGCCAGGGGTTAGACAATGAGCAGTTCTTC
size: -; J: TRBJ2-2; D: -; V: TRBV7-3; CDR3: CASSLLGLLNTGELFF; DNA: TGTGCCAGCAGCTTATTGGGGCTCCTAAACACCGGGGAGCTGTTTTTT
size: once; J: TRBJ1-1; D: -; V: TRBV6-6; CDR3: CASSYGGVGEAFF; DNA: TGTGCCAGCAGTTACGGGGGAGTCGGTGAAGCTTTCTTT
size: -; J: TRBJ2-2; D: -; V: TRBV7-2; CDR3: CASSFLWAGELFF; DNA: TGTGCCAGCAGCTTTCTCTGGGCCGGGGAGCTGTTTTTT
size: -; J: TRBJ1-5; D: -; V: TRBV16; CDR3: CASSQTLNQPQHF; DNA: TGTGCCAGCAGCCAAACTCTTAATCAGCCCCAGCATTTT
size: -; J: TRBJ2-5; D: -; V: TRBV2; CDR3: CASIEGSWETQYF; DNA: TGTGCCAGCATCGAGGGGTCGTGGGAGACCCAGTACTTC
size: -; J: TRBJ2-7; D: -; V: TRBV6-1; CDR3: CASSENFLEGSYEQYF; DNA: TGTGCCAGCAGTGAAAACTTCCTCGAGGGGTCCTACGAGCAGTACTTC
size: few; J: TRBJ1-4; D: TRBD1; V: TRBV18; CDR3: CASSVDRVPNEKLFF; DNA: TGTGCCAGCTCCGTCGACAGGGTGCCTAATGAAAAACTGTTTTTT
size: -; J: TRBJ2-1; D: -; V: TRBV5-1; CDR3: CASSSQHRETEQFF; DNA: TGCGCCAGCAGCTCTCAACACAGGGAAACTGAGCAGTTCTTC
size: -; J: TRBJ2-2; D: TRBD1; V: TRBV25-1; CDR3: CASTNQDRGHTGELFF; DNA: TGTGCCAGCACAAACCAGGACAGGGGGCATACCGGGGAGCTGTTTTTT
size: -; J: TRBJ1-5; D: TRBD1; V: TRBV28; CDR3: CASSPWGTVPSPQHF; DNA: TGTGCCAGCAGTCCCTGGGGGACAGTTCCCAGCCCCCAGCATTTT
size: -; J: TRBJ2-3; D: -; V: TRBV9; CDR3: CASSVVTTQSTDTQYF; DNA: TGTGCCAGCAGCGTAGTAACTACACAAAGCACAGATACGCAGTATTTT
size: -; J: TRBJ2-5; D: -; V: TRBV11-2; CDR3: CASSLPLFRETQYF; DNA: TGTGCCAGCAGCTTACCCCTTTTTCGGGAGACCCAGTACTTC
size: -; J: TRBJ2-3; D: TRBD2; V: TRBV7-2; CDR3: CASSPSLAGGTYTQYF; DNA: TGTGCCAGCAGTCCATCACTAGCGGGAGGGACTTATACGCAGTATTTT
size: -; J: TRBJ1-1; D: -; V: TRBV5-4; CDR3: CASSPRGGNTEAFF; DNA: TGTGCCAGCAGCCCCCGGGGCGGGAACACTGAAGCTTTCTTT
size: -; J: TRBJ2-2; D: TRBD1; V: TRBV5-4; CDR3: CASSWTTGTGAYSNTGELFF; DNA: TGTGCCAGCAGCTGGACCACCGGGACAGGAGCCTATTCGAACACCGGGGAGCTGTTTTTT
size: -; J: TRBJ2-3; D: TRBD2; V: TRBV5-1; CDR3: CASSLTSGYTDTQYF; DNA: TGCGCCAGCAGCTTGACTAGCGGTTACACAGATACGCAGTATTTT
size: -; J: TRBJ2-6; D: -; V: TRBV5-1; CDR3: CASSLAGLGSSGANVLTF; DNA: TGCGCCAGCAGCTTGGCAGGGTTGGGGAGCTCTGGGGCCAACGTCCTGACTTTC
size: once; J: TRBJ2-7; D: TRBD2; V: TRBV5-1; CDR3: CASSFGLADPYEQYF; DNA: TGCGCCAGCAGCTTCGGACTAGCGGACCCCTACGAGCAGTACTTC
size: -; J: TRBJ2-7; D: TRBD2; V: TRBV9; CDR3: CASSVSGTSGSYEQYF; DNA: TGTGCCAGCAGCGTATCCGGGACTAGCGGGAGTTACGAGCAGTACTTC
size: -; J: TRBJ2-7; D: -; V: TRBV7-2; CDR3: CASSRDRPYEQYF; DNA: TGTGCCAGCAGTAGGGACCGACCGTACGAGCAGTACTTC
size: -; J: TRBJ2-2; D: -; V: TRBV12-2; CDR3: CASRFGTSGSENTGELFF; DNA: TGTGCAAGTCGCTTCGGGACTAGCGGGAGCGAGAACACCGGGGAGCTGTTTTTT
size: -; J: TRBJ2-2; D: TRBD1; V: TRBV5-1; CDR3: CASSPQGASGELFF; DNA: TGCGCCAGCAGCCCACAGGGGGCGTCCGGGGAGCTGTTTTTT
size: -; J: TRBJ2-3; D: TRBD1; V: TRBV19; CDR3: CASRAGQGATDTQYF; DNA: TGTGCCAGCCGGGCGGGACAGGGGGCCACAGATACGCAGTATTTT
size: -; J: TRBJ2-7; D: -; V: TRBV5-6; CDR3: CASSLRVPYEQYF; DNA: TGTGCCAGCAGCTTGAGGGTCCCCTACGAGCAGTACTTC
size: -; J: TRBJ2-1; D: TRBD2; V: TRBV28; CDR3: CASSLPLAGVWYEQFF; DNA: TGTGCCAGCAGTTTACCTTTAGCGGGAGTTTGGTATGAGCAGTTCTTC
size: -; J: TRBJ2-7; D: -; V: TRBV6-1; CDR3: CASSEAARGEQYF; DNA: TGTGCCAGCAGTGAAGCTGCCAGGGGCGAGCAGTACTTC
size: -; J: TRBJ2-7; D: -; V: TRBV7-9; CDR3: CASSPVQFEQYF; DNA: TGTGCCAGCAGCCCCGTTCAATTCGAGCAGTACTTC
size: -; J: TRBJ2-3; D: TRBD2; V: TRBV7-3; CDR3: CASSSGLAGTGDTQYF; DNA: TGTGCCAGCAGCTCGGGACTAGCGGGAACGGGAGATACGCAGTATTTT
size: few; J: TRBJ1-1; D: -; V: TRBV27; CDR3: CASSFSRAGAAFF; DNA: TGTGCCAGCAGTTTCTCTAGGGCAGGGGCAGCTTTCTTT